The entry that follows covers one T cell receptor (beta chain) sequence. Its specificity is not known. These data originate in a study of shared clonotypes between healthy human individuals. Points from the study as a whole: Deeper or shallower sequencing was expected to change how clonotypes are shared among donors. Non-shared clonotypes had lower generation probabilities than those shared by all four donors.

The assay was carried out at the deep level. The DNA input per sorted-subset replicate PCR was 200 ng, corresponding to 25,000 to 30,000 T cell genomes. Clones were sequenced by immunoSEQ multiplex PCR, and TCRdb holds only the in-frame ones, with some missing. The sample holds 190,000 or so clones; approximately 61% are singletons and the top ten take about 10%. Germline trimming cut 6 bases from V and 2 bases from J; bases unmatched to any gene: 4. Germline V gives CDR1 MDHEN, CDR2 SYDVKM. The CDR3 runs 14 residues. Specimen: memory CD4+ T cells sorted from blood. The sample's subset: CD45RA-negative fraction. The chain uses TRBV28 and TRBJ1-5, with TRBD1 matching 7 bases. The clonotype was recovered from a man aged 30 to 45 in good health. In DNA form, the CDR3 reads TGTGCCAGCAGGAGACAGGGAGGCAATCAGCCCCAGCATTTT. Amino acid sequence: CASRRQGGNQPQHF.